Listed here is a single T cell receptor beta chain. This record belongs to a study of T cell responses to AZD1222 COVID-19 vaccine. Produced via immunoSEQ multiplex PCR; TCRdb's table is partial and in-frame only. The sample gives approximately 56,000 clones, 70% to 90% of which show up once; around 16% is in the top ten. Trimming took off 1 base at V and 4 bases at J, with 24 bases between the two ends. The CDR3 sequence is 19 residues long. Germline lookup yields CDR1 SGHRS and CDR2 YFSETQ. Sample: peripheral blood, taken on day 0 of AZD1222 vaccination. This sequence was found in an adult in good health. The V gene is TRBV5-1, the J gene TRBJ1-3; no reliable D call. CDR3 coding DNA: TGCGCCAGCAGCTTGTCTGTCCAGACCACGCTCACTCAGGGAAACACCATATATTTT. This encodes CASSLSVQTTLTQGNTIYF. Combining the CDR3 with reference TRBV5-1 and TRBJ1-3 gives the whole variable domain KAGVTQTPRYLIKTRGQQVTLSCSPISGHRSVSWYQQTPGQGLQFLFEYFSETQRNKGNFPGRFSGRQFSNSRSEMNVSTLELGDSALYLCASSLSVQTTLTQGNTIYFGEGSWLTVV.